This TCR beta chain is drawn from a study of cytomegalovirus exposure and HLA in healthy donors. Researchers ran the PCR with 60 Vbeta and 13 Jbeta primers. TCRdb's copy holds only in-frame clones and misses some; the assay was immunoSEQ multiplex PCR. The data contain a few hundred thousand clones, 70% to 80% of them seen just once; the ten biggest clones take up roughly a sixth. The V and J ends lost 5 bases and 4 bases respectively, with 11 bases between them. CDR1 and CDR2 (germline): SEHNR, FQNEAQ (reference sequence). The CDR3 sequence is 13 residues long. This TCR came from a man aged 40-50 years in good health and CMV-seronegative. This chain uses TRBV7-9 with TRBJ1-1; D may be TRBD1 (5 bases). The sample was PBMCs. The CDR3 nucleotides are TGTGCCAGCAGCCGGACAAGAGGCACTGAAGCTTTCTTT. Its translation is CASSRTRGTEAFF.